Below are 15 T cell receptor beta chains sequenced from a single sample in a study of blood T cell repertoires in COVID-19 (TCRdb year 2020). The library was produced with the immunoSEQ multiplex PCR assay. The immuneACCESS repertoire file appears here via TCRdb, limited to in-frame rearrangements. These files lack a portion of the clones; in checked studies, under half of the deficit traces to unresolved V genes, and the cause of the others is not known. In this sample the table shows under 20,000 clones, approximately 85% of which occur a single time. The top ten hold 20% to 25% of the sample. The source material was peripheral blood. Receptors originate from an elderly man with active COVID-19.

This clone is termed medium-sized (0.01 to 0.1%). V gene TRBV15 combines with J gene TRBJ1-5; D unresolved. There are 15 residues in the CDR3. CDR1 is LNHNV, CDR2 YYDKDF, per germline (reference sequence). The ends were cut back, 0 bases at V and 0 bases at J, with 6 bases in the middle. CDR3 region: CATSRDGSSNQPQHF. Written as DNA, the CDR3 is TGTGCCACCAGCAGAGATGGGAGTAGCAATCAGCCCCAGCATTTT.

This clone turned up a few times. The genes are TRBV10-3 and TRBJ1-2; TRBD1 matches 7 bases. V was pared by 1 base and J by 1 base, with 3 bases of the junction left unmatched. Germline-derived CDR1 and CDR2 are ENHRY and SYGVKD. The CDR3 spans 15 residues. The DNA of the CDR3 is TGTGCCATCAGTGAGTTTTCAGGGGGTAACTATGGCTACACCTTC. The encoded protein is CAISEFSGGNYGYTF.

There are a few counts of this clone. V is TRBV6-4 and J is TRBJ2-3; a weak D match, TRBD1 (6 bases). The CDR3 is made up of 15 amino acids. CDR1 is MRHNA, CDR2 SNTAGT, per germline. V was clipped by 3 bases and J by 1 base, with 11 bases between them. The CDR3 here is CASSESPGGTDTQYF. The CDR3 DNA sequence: TGTGCCAGCAGTGAATCTCCAGGGGGCACAGATACGCAGTATTTT.

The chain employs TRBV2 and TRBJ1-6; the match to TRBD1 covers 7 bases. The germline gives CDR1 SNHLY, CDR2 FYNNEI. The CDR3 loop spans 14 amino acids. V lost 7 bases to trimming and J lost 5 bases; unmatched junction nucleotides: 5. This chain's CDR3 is CASIGTVNNSPLHF. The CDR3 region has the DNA TGTGCCAGCATAGGGACAGTCAATAATTCACCCCTCCACTTT.

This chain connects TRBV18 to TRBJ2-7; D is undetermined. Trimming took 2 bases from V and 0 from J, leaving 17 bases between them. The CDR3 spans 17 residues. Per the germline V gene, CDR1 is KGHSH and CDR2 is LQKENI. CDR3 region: CASSPNPLGSSSYEQYF. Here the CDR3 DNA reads TGTGCCAGCTCACCAAACCCCCTGGGCTCCAGCTCCTACGAGCAGTACTTC.

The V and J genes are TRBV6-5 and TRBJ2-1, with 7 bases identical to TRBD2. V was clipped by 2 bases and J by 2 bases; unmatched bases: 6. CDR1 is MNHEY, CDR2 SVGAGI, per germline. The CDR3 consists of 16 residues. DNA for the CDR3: TGTGCCAGCAGTTACCGTGAGCGGGGCCCCTACAATGAGCAGTTCTTC. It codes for CASSYRERGPYNEQFF.

This CDR3 is CASSLMSGGLNGYTF. The CDR3 region has the DNA TGTGCCAGCAGTTTGATGTCGGGGGGGCTAAATGGCTACACCTTC. The rearrangement joins TRBV28 to TRBJ1-2, with a possible D match to TRBD1 (6 bases). CDR1 is MDHEN, CDR2 SYDVKM, per germline. V was clipped by 3 bases and J by 6 bases, with 17 bases between them. The CDR3 contains 15 residues.

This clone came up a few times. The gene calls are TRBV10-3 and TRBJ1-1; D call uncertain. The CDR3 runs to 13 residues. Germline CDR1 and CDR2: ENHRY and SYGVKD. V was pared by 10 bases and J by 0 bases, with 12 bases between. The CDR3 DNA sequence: TGTGCCACCAAGACACTTCTGAACACTGAAGCTTTCTTT. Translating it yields CATKTLLNTEAFF.

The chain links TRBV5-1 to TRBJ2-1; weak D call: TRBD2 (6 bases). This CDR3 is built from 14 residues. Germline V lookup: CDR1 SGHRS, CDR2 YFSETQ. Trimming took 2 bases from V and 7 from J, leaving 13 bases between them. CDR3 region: CASSFGSAGNEQFF. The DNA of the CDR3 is TGCGCCAGCAGCTTCGGGAGTGCTGGTAATGAGCAGTTCTTC. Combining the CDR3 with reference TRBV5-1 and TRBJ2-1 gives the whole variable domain KAGVTQTPRYLIKTRGQQVTLSCSPISGHRSVSWYQQTPGQGLQFLFEYFSETQRNKGNFPGRFSGRQFSNSRSEMNVSTLELGDSALYLCASSFGSAGNEQFFGPGTRLTVL.

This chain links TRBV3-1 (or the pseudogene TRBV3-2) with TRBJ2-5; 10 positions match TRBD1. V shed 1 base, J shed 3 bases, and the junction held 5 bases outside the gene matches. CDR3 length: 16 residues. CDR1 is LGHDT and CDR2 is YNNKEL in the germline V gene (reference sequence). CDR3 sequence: CASSQGPGQGEETQYF. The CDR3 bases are TGTGCCAGCAGCCAAGGACCAGGACAGGGGGAAGAGACCCAGTACTTC.

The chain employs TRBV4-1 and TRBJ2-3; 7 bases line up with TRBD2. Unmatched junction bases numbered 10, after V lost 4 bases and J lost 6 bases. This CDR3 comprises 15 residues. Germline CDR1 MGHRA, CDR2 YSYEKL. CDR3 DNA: TGCGCCAGCAGCCCATCCATGACTAGCCGGGATACGCAGTATTTT. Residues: CASSPSMTSRDTQYF.

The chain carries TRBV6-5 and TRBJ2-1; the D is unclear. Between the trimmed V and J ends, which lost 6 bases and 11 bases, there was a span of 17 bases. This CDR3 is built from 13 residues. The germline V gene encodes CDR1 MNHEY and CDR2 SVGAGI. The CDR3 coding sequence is TGTGCCAGCAGCGCCTCTGTGAGGTTCCAGCAGTTCTTC. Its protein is CASSASVRFQQFF.

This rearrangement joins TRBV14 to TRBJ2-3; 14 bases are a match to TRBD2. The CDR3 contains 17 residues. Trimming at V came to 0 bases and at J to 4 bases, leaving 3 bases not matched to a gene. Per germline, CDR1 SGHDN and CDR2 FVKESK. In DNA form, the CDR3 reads TGTGCCAGCAGCCAAGAACGACTAGCGGGAGGGTCAGATACGCAGTATTTT. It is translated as CASSQERLAGGSDTQYF. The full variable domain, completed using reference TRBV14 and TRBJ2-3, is EAGVTQFPSHSVIEKGQTVTLRCDPISGHDNLYWYRRVMGKEIKFLLHFVKESKQDESGMPNNRFLAERTGGTYSTLKVQPAELEDSGVYFCASSQERLAGGSDTQYFGPGTRLTVL.

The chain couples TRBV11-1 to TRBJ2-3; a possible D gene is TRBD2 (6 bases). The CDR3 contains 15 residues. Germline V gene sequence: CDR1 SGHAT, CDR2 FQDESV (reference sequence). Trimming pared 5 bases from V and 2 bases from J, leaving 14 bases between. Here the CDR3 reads CASSPDRDFTDTQYF. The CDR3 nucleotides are TGTGCCAGCAGCCCGGACCGGGACTTCACAGATACGCAGTATTTT.

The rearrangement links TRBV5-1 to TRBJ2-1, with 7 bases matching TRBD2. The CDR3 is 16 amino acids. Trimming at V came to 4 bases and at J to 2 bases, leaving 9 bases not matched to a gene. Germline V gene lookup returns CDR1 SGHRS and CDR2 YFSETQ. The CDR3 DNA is TGCGCCAGCAGCGCCTCCGGGAGGCCCACCTACAATGAGCAGTTCTTC. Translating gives CASSASGRPTYNEQFF. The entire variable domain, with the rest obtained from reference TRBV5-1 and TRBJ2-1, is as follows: KAGVTQTPRYLIKTRGQQVTLSCSPISGHRSVSWYQQTPGQGLQFLFEYFSETQRNKGNFPGRFSGRQFSNSRSEMNVSTLELGDSALYLCASSASGRPTYNEQFFGPGTRLTVL.